This T cell receptor beta chain originates from a study of blood T cell repertoires in COVID-19 (dated by TCRdb to between 2020 and 2021). Study-level background: The collaborator samples originated in the United States, Italy and Spain and spanned the acute and convalescent phases of COVID-19. The prospective study material was composed of cDNA or gDNA derived from T cells, B-cell-depleted T cells, or PBMCs. Deeply sampled blood TCRbeta repertoires from subjects exposed to, actively infected with, or recovered from COVID-19 were included in the dataset. The repertoires were released in a freely available public database meant as a resource for research on the immune response to SARS-CoV-2. The samples were drawn from two sources: the first 160 participants of the ongoing ImmuneRACE study, and fewer than 1,500 subjects contributed by 6 global collaborators. The sample metadata nearly always contained a de-identified subject ID, COVID-19 status, age in years and sex. Where HLA class I and class II types were available, the types were taken from metadata supplied by the sample provider, not from assay-based typing.

V is trimmed back by 4 bases and J by 2 bases, and the junction contains 5 bases that no gene match accounts for. CDR1 and CDR2, per the germline V gene (reference sequence), are LNHDA and SQIVND. There are 15 amino acids in the CDR3, from cysteine to phenylalanine inclusive. Solely the CDR3 DNA is kept, with 45 bases framed from the first base. A note on this clone: It lacks a known antigen. No base-level quality is on record; no much larger clone is a single base apart.

TCRbeta CDR3 regions were amplified from genomic DNA using the immunoSEQ Assay, a bias-controlled multiplex PCR. Per the authors' processing: The number of nucleated cells in each sample was estimated from the amplification of reference gene primers within the assay. Sequence reads were collapsed and filtered to measure the absolute abundance of every unique TCRbeta CDR3 rearrangement. For each sample, productive Simpson clonality was calculated by taking the square root of Simpson's diversity index across productive rearrangements. In its TCRdb copy, this immuneACCESS table keeps in-frame sequences only and misses some clones. Where compared with another copy, unresolved V genes explain less than half of these, and the others have no known cause. The V and J calls and clone size are taken from that table; D and trimming were inferred from the DNA. The sample table records approximately 240,000 clones; about 86% of these occur just once. The ten largest clonotypes hold 1.3% of the sample.

Enrolling through a virtual design, the prospective study's participants ranged in age from about 18 to 89 years and lived across 24 United States geographic areas. To assign participants to cohorts, the prospective study relied on clinical history that participants themselves reported in a screening survey and a study questionnaire. In the prospective study, whole blood, serum and a nasopharyngeal or oropharyngeal swab were collected from each participant by mobile phlebotomists. Additional blood draws and questionnaires over a 2-month period could optionally be provided by prospective study participants. Prospective study blood samples were shipped either frozen or at room temperature before DNA extraction. Results the study describes overall, beyond this receptor: How much clinical and demographic metadata was included differed by source and by participant, and the metadata was provided uncurated.

The V gene is TRBV19 and the J gene is TRBJ1-5; TRBD1 lines up with 7 middle nucleotides. This clonotype was sampled from a woman aged 40 to 50 with acute COVID-19. The sample consisted of PBMCs or T cells enriched from blood (not recorded which). The encoded CDR3 is CASSKQGNGNQPQHF. The sequenced DNA: TGTGCCAGTAGTAAACAGGGGAACGGCAATCAGCCCCAGCATTTT. Joined to the reference TRBV19 and TRBJ1-5 proteins, this CDR3 gives the full variable domain: DGGITQSPKYLFRKEGQNVTLSCEQNLNHDAMYWYRQDPGQGLRLIYYSQIVNDFQKGDIAEGYSVSREKKESFPLTVTSAQKNPTAFYLCASSKQGNGNQPQHFGDGTRLSIL.